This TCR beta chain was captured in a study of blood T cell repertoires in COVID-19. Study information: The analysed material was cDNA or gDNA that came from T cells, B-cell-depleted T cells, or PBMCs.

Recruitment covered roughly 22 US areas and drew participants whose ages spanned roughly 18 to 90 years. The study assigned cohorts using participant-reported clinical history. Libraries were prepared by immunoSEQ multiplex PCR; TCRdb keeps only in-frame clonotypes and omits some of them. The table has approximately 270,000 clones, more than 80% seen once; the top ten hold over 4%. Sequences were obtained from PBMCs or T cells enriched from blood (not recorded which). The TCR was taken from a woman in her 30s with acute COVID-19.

The CDR3 DNA reads TGTGCCAGCAGCTCCCTAGACAGGGTAAGAGGTGAAGCTTTCTTT. It translates to CASSSLDRVRGEAFF. The V and J genes are TRBV13 and TRBJ1-1; 7 bases map to TRBD1. Trimming at V came to 4 bases and at J to 7 bases, leaving 12 bases not matched to a gene. The CDR3 sequence is 15 residues long. Looked up from germline, CDR1 is PRHDT and CDR2 is FYEKMQ (reference sequence).